The T cell receptor (beta chain) described here comes from a study of technical replicates of blood from several donors. This CDR3 spans 15 amino acids. V was shortened by 0 bases and J by 3 bases, with 11 bases between the two germline ends. Germline V gene sequence: CDR1 SGHNT, CDR2 YYREEE (reference sequence). TCRdb's copy holds only in-frame clones and misses some; the assay was immunoSEQ multiplex PCR. The sample lists roughly 68,000 clones, around 86% occurring once. The chain joins TRBV5-4 to TRBJ2-3; possible D gene TRBD2, 6 bases. Sequenced sample: PBMCs. The sequence came from a human donor in good health. Some clones in this sample may be carry-over from other donors' samples. The CDR3 loop reads CASSLGASGTDTQYF. In nucleotides, the CDR3 is TGTGCCAGCAGCTTGGGGGCCAGCGGGACAGATACGCAGTATTTT.